The 2 T cell receptor beta chains reported below all come from one sample, sequenced in a study of regulatory T cells in long-lasting Graves disease. With iRepertoire HTBI primers and Arm-PCR of CDR3 regions, TCR beta libraries were built. TCRdb passed the multiplex PCR reads through MiXCR, listing each CDR3 protein once. Among about 560,000 distinct CDR3 sequences listed, approximately 16% were seen once. Time point: newly diagnosed GD, antithyroid drugs for less than 3 months. Construction of the TCR library relied on RNA isolated from PBMCs. This sample also appeared in a second study, on T cells in Graves' hyperthyroidism and ophthalmopathy.

Sequencing used peripheral blood mononuclear cells (PBMCs), obtained at new diagnosis, from a patient treated with antithyroid drugs. The receptors originated from a man aged 18 to 29 with Graves disease.

This clonotype was picked up a small number of times. The rearrangement joins TRBV7-8 to TRBJ2-1; 12 nucleotides align to TRBD2. CDR1 is SGHVS and CDR2 is FQNEAQ in the germline V gene. CDR3 length equals 14 residues. V gave up 5 bases and J gave up 14 bases; unmatched junction bases: 10. In DNA, the CDR3 is TGTGCCAGCAGCCCCGGGACTAGCGGGCCCGGGGAGTTCTTC. Protein: CASSPGTSGPGEFF. The complete variable domain, with remaining parts taken from reference TRBV7-8 and TRBJ2-1, reads GAGVSQSPRYKVAKRGQDVALRCDPISGHVSLFWYQQALGQGPEFLTYFQNEAQLDKSGLPSDRFFAERPEGSVSTLKIQRTQQEDSAVYLCASSPGTSGPGEFFGPGTRLTVL.

This clonotype was seen many times. V and J are TRBV12-5 and TRBJ2-5; weak D call: TRBD2 (6 bases). Trimming cost V 6 bases and J 2 bases, with 10 bases left between them. The CDR3 is made up of 13 amino acids. Per germline, CDR1 LGHNT and CDR2 FRNRAP. The DNA for the CDR3 is TGTGCTAGTGGCCGGGACTTGCAAGAGACCCAGTACTTC. Translation gives CASGRDLQETQYF.